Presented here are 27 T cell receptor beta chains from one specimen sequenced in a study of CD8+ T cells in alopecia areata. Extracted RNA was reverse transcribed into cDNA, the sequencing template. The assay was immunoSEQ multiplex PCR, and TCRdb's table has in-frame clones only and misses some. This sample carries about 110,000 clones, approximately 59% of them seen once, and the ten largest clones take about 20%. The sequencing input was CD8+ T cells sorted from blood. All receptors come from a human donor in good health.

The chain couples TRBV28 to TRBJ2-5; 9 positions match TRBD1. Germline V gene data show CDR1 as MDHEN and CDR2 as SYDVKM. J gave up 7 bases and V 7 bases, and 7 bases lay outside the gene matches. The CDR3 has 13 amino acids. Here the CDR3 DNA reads TGTGCCAGCACCGGACGACAGGGGGTGACCCAGTACTTC. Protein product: CASTGRQGVTQYF.

The CDR3 region has the DNA TGTGCCAGCATGCGACAGGGGACAAGGCGAGATACGCAGTATTTT. Residues: CASMRQGTRRDTQYF. The genes are TRBV25-1 and TRBJ2-3, with 8 positions matching TRBD1. V lost 7 bases, J lost 5 bases, and 11 bases stayed unmatched. Germline V lookup: CDR1 MGHDK, CDR2 SYGVNS. The CDR3 has 15 amino acids.

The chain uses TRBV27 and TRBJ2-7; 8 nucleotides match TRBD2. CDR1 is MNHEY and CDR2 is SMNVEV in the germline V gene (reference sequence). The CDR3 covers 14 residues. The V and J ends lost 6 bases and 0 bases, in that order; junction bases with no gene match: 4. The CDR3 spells CASSLLAGSYEQYF. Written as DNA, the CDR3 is TGTGCCAGCAGCCTCCTAGCGGGCTCCTACGAGCAGTACTTC.

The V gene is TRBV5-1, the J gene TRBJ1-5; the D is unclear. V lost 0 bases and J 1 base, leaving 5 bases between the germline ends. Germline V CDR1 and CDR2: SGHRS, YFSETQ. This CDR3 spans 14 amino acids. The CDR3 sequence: CASSLAGSNQPQHF. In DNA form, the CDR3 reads TGCGCCAGCAGCTTGGCCGGGAGCAATCAGCCCCAGCATTTT.

CDR3 residues: CASSSSGRAPYEQYF. CDR3 DNA: TGTGCCAGCAGCTCCTCGGGCAGGGCGCCTTACGAGCAGTACTTC. The chain employs TRBV13 and TRBJ2-7, with a possible D match to TRBD1 (5 bases). Germline assignment: CDR1 PRHDT and CDR2 FYEKMQ (reference sequence). V was trimmed by 4 bases and J by 4 bases, leaving 17 bases between them. The length of the CDR3 is 15 residues.

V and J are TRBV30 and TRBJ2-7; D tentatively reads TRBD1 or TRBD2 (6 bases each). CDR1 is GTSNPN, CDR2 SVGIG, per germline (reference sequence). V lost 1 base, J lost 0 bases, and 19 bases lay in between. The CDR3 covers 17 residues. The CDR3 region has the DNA TGTGCCTGGAGTGGAGGTTACGGGGGCCTTCGCTCCTACGAGCAGTACTTC. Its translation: CAWSGGYGGLRSYEQYF.

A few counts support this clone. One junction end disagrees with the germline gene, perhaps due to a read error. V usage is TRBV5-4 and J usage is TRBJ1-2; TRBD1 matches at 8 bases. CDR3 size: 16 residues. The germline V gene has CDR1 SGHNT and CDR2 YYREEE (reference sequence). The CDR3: CASSQDRTGLNYGYTF. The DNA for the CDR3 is TGCGCCAGCAGCCAAGATCGGACAGGGTTAAACTATGGCTACACCTTC.

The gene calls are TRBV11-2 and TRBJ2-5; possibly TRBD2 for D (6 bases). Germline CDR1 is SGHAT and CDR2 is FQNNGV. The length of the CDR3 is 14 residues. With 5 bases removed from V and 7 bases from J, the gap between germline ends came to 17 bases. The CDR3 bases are TGTGCCAGCAGCGGACTCGCGGCCGGGGGGACCCAGTACTTC. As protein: CASSGLAAGGTQYF.

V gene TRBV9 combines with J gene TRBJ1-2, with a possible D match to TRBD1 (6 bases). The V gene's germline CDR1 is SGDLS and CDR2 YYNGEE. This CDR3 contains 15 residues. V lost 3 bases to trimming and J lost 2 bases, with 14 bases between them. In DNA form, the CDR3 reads TGTGCCAGCAGCGGGATCCACACAGGGAACTATGGCTACACCTTC. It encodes CASSGIHTGNYGYTF. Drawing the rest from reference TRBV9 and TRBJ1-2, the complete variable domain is DSGVTQTPKHLITATGQRVTLRCSPRSGDLSVYWYQQSLDQGLQFLIQYYNGEERAKGNILERFSAQQFPDLHSELNLSSLELGDSALYFCASSGIHTGNYGYTFGSGTRLTVV.

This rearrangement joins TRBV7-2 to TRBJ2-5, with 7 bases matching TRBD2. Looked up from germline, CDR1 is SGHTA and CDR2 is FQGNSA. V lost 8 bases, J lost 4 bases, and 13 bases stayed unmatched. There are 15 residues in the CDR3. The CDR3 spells CASSDFVGRGETQYF. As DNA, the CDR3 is TGTGCCAGCTCAGATTTTGTAGGGAGGGGAGAGACCCAGTACTTC. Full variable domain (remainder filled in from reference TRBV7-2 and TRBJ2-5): GAGVSQSPSNKVTEKGKDVELRCDPISGHTALYWYRQSLGQGLEFLIYFQGNSAPDKSGLPSDRFSAERTGGSVSTLTIQRTQQEDSAVYLCASSDFVGRGETQYFGPGTRLLVL.

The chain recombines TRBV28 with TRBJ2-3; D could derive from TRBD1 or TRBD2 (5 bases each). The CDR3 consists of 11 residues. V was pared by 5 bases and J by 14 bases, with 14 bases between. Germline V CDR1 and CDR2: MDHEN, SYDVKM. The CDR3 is CASSGGAKRYF. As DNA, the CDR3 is TGTGCCAGCAGTGGGGGAGCCAAGCGGTATTTT. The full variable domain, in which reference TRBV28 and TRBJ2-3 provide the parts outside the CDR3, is DVKVTQSSRYLVKRTGEKVFLECVQDMDHENMFWYRQDPGLGLRLIYFSYDVKMKEKGDIPEGYSVSREKKERFSLILESASTNQTSMYLCASSGGAKRYFGPGTRLTVL.

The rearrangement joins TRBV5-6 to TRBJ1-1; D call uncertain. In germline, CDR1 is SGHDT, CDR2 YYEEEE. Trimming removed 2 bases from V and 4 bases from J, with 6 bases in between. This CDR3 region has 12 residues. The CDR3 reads CASSLDVTEAFF. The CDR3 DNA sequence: TGTGCCAGCAGCTTAGACGTCACTGAAGCTTTCTTT. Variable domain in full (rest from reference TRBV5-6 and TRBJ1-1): DAGVTQSPTHLIKTRGQQVTLRCSPKSGHDTVSWYQQALGQGPQFIFQYYEEEERQRGNFPDRFSGHQFPNYSSELNVNALLLGDSALYLCASSLDVTEAFFGQGTRLTVV.

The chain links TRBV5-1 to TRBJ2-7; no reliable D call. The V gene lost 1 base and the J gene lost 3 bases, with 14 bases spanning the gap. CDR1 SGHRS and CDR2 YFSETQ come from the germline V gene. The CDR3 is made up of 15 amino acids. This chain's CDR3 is CASSLSRRSHYEQYF. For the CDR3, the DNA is TGCGCCAGCAGCTTGTCCAGGCGATCCCACTACGAGCAGTACTTC.

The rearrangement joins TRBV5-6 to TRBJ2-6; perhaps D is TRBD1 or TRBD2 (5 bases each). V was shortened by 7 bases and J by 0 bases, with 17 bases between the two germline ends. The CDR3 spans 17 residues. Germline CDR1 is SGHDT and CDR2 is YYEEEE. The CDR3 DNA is TGTGCCAGCGGACTTGGGGCACTTAGCTCTGGGGCCAACGTCCTGACTTTC. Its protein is CASGLGALSSGANVLTF. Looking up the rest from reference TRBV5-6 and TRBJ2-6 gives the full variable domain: DAGVTQSPTHLIKTRGQQVTLRCSPKSGHDTVSWYQQALGQGPQFIFQYYEEEERQRGNFPDRFSGHQFPNYSSELNVNALLLGDSALYLCASGLGALSSGANVLTFGAGSRLTVL.

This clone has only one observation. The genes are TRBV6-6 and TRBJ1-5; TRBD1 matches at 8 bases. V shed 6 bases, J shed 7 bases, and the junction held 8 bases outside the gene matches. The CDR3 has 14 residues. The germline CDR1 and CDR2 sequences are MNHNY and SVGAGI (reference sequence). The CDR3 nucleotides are TGTGCCAGCAGCGAGACAGGGGACGGGCAGCCCCAGCATTTT. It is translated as CASSETGDGQPQHF.

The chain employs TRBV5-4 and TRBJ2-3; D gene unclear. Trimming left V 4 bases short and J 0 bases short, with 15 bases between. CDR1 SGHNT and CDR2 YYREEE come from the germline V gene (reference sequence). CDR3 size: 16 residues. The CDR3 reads CASSTDLDYSTDTQYF. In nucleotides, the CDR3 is TGTGCCAGCAGCACCGACCTGGATTACAGCACAGATACGCAGTATTTT.

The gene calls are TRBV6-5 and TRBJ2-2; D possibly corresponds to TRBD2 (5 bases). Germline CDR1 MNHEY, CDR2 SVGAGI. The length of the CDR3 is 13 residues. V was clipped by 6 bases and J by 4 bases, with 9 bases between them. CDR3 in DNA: TGTGCCAGCAGCCCGGGATTCACCGGGGAGCTGTTTTTT. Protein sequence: CASSPGFTGELFF.

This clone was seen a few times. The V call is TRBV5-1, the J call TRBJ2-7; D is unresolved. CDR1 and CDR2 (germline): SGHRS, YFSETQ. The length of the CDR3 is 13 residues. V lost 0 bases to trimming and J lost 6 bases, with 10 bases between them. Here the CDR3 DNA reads TGCGCCAGCAGCTTGGCCTCTGGGTTCGAGCAGTACTTC. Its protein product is CASSLASGFEQYF.

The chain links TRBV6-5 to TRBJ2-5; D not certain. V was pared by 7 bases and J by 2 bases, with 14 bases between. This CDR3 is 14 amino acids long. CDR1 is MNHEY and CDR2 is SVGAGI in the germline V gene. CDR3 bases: TGTGCCAGCACCCACCGGCCCGATCAAGAGACCCAGTACTTC. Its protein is CASTHRPDQETQYF.

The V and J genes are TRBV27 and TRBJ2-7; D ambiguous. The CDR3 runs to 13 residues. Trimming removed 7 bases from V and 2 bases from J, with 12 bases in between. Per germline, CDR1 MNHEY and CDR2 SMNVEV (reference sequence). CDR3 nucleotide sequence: TGTGCCAGCAAAGAAACTTCCGCCTACGAGCAGTACTTC. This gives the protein CASKETSAYEQYF.

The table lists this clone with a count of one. Here the CDR3 DNA reads TGTGCCAGCAGCTTACAGGGGTCGTTTACGACTGAAGCTTTCTTT. As protein: CASSLQGSFTTEAFF. The J gene is TRBJ1-1, the V gene TRBV7-9; TRBD1 is a possible D gene (6 bases). Trimming removed 2 bases from V and 5 bases from J, with 15 bases in between. Looked up from germline, CDR1 is SEHNR and CDR2 is FQNEAQ (reference sequence). The CDR3 sequence is 15 residues long.

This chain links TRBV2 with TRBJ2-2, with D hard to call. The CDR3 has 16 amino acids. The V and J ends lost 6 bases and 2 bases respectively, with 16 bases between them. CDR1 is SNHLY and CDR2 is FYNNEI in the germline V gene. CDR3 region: CASSHAFSTNTGELFF. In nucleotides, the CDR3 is TGTGCCAGCAGCCATGCGTTTAGCACTAACACCGGGGAGCTGTTTTTT.

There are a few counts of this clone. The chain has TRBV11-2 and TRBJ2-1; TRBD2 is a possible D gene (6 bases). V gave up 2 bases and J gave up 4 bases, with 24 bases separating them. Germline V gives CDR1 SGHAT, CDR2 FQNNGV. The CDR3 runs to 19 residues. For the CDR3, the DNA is TGTGCCAGCAGCTTAATCGGTCTAGTGCGGCGGGGATCTTACAATGAGCAGTTCTTC. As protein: CASSLIGLVRRGSYNEQFF.

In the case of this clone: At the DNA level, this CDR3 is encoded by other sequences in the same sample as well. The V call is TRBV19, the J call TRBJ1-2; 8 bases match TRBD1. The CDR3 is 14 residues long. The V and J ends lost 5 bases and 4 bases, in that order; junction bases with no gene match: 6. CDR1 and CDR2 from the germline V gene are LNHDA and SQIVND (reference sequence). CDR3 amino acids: CASSPGQGGYGYTF. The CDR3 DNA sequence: TGTGCCAGTAGTCCAGGACAGGGTGGCTATGGCTACACCTTC.

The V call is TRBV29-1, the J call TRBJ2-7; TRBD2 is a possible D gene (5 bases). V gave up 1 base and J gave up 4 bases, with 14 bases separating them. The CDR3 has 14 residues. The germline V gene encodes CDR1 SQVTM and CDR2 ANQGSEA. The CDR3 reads CSVEGLGGGYEQYF. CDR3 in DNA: TGCAGCGTTGAAGGTCTGGGCGGAGGATACGAGCAGTACTTC.

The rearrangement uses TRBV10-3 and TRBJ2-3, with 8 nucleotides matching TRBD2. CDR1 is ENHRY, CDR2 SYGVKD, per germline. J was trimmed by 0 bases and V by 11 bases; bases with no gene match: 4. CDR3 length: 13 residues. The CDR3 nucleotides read TGTGCCTCGGGGGGGCCCAGCACAGATACGCAGTATTTT. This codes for CASGGPSTDTQYF.

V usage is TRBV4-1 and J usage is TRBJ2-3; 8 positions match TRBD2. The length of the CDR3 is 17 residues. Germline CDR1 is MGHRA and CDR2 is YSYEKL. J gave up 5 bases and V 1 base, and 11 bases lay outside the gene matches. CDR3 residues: CASSQGRAGVDRDTQYF. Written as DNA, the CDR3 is TGCGCCAGCAGCCAAGGAAGAGCGGGGGTTGATAGAGATACGCAGTATTTT.